This TCR beta chain is from a study of T cells after yellow fever vaccination. The CDR3 sequence is 12 residues long. V was cut by 2 bases and J by 2 bases, with 7 bases left in between. The V gene's germline CDR1 is GTSNPN and CDR2 SVGIG (reference sequence). Study results and limitations: CD4 and CD8 compartments shared a small share of clonotypes. In FACS-sorted repertoires, abundant clonotypes from the bulk population could appear as contaminants.

This clonotype was counted at least ten times. No antigen is known for it. TCRdb passed the 5' RACE reads through MiXCR, listing each CDR3 protein once. The sample lists about 30,000 distinct CDR3 sequences; 5% to 6% were seen once. This receptor was identified in a man aged 30 to 45 who received the YFV17D yellow fever vaccine. V and J are TRBV30 and TRBJ2-7; D is undetermined. This specimen was CD8+ T cells sorted from PBMCs, taken 10 days after the yellow fever booster vaccination. DNA for the CDR3: TGTGCCTGGAGTTTCCCGCCCTACGAGCAGTACTTC. Protein sequence: CAWSFPPYEQYF.